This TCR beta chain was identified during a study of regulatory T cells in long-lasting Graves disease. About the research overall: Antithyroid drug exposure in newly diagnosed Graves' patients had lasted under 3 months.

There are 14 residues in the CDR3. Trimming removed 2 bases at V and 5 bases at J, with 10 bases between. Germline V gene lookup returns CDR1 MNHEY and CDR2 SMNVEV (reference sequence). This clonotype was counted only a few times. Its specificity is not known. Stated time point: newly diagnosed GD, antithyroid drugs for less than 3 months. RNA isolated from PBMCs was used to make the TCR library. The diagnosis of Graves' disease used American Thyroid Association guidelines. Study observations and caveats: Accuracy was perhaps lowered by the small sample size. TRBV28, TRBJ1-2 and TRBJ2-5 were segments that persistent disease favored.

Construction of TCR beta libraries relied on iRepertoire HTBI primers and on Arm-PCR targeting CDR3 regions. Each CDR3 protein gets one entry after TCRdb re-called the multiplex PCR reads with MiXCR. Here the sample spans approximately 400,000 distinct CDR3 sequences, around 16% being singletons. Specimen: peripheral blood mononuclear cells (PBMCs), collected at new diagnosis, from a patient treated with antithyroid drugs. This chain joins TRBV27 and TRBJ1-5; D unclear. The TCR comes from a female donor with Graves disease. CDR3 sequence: CASSLNSAHQPQHF. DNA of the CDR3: TGTGCCAGCAGTTTAAACAGCGCCCATCAGCCCCAGCATTTT.